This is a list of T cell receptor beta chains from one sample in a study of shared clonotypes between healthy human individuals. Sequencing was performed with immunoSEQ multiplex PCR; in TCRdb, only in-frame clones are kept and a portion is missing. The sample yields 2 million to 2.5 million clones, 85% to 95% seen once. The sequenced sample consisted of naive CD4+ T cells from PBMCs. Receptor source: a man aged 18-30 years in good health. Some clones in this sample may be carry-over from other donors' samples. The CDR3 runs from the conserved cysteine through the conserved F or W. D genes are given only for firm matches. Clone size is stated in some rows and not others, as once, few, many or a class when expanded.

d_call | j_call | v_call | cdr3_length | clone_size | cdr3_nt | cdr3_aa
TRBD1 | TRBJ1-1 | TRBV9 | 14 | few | TGTGCCAGCAGCCCGACAGGGATGAACACTGAAGCTTTCTTT | CASSPTGMNTEAFF
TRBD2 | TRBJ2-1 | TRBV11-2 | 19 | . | TGTGCCAGCAGCACCCGGCCTCAAACTAGCGGGAGGGCCAGGAATGAGCAGTTCTTC | CASSTRPQTSGRARNEQFF
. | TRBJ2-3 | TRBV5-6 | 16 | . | TGTGCCAGCAGCAGAAGGGGTAGTCCCCGCACAGATACGCAGTATTTT | CASSRRGSPRTDTQYF
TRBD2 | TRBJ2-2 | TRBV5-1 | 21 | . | TGCGCCAGCAGCTCCAGAATCCCGGGACTAGCGGGAGGGCCGGGCACCGGGGAGCTGTTTTTT | CASSSRIPGLAGGPGTGELFF
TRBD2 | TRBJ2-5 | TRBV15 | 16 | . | TGTGCCACCAGCAGAGTTGGCGGGAGAGCTGCTGAGACCCAGTACTTC | CATSRVGGRAAETQYF
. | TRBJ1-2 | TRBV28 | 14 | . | TGTGCCAGCAGTTTGCAAAGCATCAACTATGGCTACACCTTC | CASSLQSINYGYTF
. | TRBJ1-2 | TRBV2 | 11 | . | TGTGCCAGCAATCCAGGATATGGCTACACCTTC | CASNPGYGYTF
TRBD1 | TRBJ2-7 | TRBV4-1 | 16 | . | TGCGCCAGCAGCCGGAACAGGGGGACGGTATCCTACGAGCAGTACTTC | CASSRNRGTVSYEQYF
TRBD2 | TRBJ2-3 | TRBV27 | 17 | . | TGTGCCAGCAGTTTAAGGTGGTCTAGCGGGAGTGTAGATACGCAGTATTTT | CASSLRWSSGSVDTQYF
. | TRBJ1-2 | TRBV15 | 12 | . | TGTGCCACCAGCAGAGATACATCTGGCTACACCTTC | CATSRDTSGYTF
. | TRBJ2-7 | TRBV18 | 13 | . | TGTGCCAGCTCACCCGGCGGGGTGGGGGAGCAGTACTTC | CASSPGGVGEQYF
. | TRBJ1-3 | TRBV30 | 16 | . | TGTGCCTGGAGCCCAGACAGAACCTTCTCTGGAAACACCATATATTTT | CAWSPDRTFSGNTIYF
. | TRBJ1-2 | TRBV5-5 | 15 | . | TGTGCCAGCAGCTTGGCTCTGGGCGGGGATGGTGGCTACACCTTC | CASSLALGGDGGYTF
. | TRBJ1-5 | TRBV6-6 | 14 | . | TGTGCCAGCAGTTACTCGATTGGGGGTCAGCCCCAGCATTTT | CASSYSIGGQPQHF
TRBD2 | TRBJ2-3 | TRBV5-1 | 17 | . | TGCGCCAGCAGCTATGCCCCCTGGACTAGCGGGAGAGATACGCAGTATTTT | CASSYAPWTSGRDTQYF
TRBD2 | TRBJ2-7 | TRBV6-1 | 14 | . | TGTGCCAGCAGGCGGGAGTCTGGTAACTACGAGCAGTACTTC | CASRRESGNYEQYF
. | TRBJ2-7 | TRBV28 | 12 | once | TGTGCCAGCAGTTTGCCAGCAGCCGAGCAGTACTTC | CASSLPAAEQYF
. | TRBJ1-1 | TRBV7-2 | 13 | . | TGTGCCAGCAGCTTACAGCTGAACACTGAAGCTTTCTTT | CASSLQLNTEAFF
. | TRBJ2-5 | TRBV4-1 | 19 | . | TGCGCCAGCAGCCAGGATGCGGGCACAGGGGGGGGGATAAGGGAGACCCAGTACTTC | CASSQDAGTGGGIRETQYF
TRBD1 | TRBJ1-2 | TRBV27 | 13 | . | TGTGCCAGCAGTCCCCGACAGGGGTCAAGCTACACCTTC | CASSPRQGSSYTF
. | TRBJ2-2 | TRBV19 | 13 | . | TGTGCCAGTAGTATCGCGGGACTCGGGGAGCTGTTTTTT | CASSIAGLGELFF
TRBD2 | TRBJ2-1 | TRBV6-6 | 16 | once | TGTGCCAGCAGCCGGCGGGTGGCGGGAGATCGCAATGAGCAGTTCTTC | CASSRRVAGDRNEQFF
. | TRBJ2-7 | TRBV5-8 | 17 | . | TGTGCCAGCAGCCTCTGGGCGGGCGAATACCTCTCCTACGAGCAGTACTTC | CASSLWAGEYLSYEQYF
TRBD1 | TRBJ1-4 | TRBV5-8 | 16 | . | TGTGCCAGCAGCTTAGTCCGAGGGGGCGGTATTGAAAAACTGTTTTTT | CASSLVRGGGIEKLFF
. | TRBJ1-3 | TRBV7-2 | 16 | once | TGTGCCAGCAGCTTGGCGGGGGGCGTAGGGGGAAACACCATATATTTT | CASSLAGGVGGNTIYF
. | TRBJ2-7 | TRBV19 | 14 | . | TGTGCCAGTAGTATAAGGAACAGGGACTACGAGCAGTACTTC | CASSIRNRDYEQYF
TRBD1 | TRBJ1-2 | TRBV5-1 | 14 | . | TGCGCCAGCAGCCCGGGACAGGGCGCTTCGGGCTACACCTTC | CASSPGQGASGYTF
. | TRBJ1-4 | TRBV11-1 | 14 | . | TGTGCCAGCAGCTTACTGGGTCGGGGAGAAAAACTGTTTTTT | CASSLLGRGEKLFF
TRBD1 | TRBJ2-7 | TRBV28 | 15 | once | TGTGCCAGCAGTTTACCCGGACAGGGTGCCTACGAGCAGTACTTC | CASSLPGQGAYEQYF
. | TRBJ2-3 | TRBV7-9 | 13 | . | TGTGCCAGCAGCCCGGGCAGCACAGATACGCAGTATTTT | CASSPGSTDTQYF
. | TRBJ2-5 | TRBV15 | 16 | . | TGTGCCACCAGCAGGGCGGTGACTCGGGGGAGAGAGACCCAGTACTTC | CATSRAVTRGRETQYF
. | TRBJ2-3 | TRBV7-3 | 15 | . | TGTGCCAGCAGCTTAAGTGGCGGGAGCACAGATACGCAGTATTTT | CASSLSGGSTDTQYF
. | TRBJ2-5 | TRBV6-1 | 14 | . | TGTGCCAGCAGTGAAGCGAGGGAGCAAGAGACCCAGTACTTC | CASSEAREQETQYF
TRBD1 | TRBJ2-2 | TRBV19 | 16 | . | TGTGCCAGTAGTAGGGGACAGGGCCCTTGGCCCGGGGAGCTGTTTTTT | CASSRGQGPWPGELFF
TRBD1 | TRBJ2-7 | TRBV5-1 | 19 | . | TGCGCCAGCACGAAGGGGACAGTGGAGTTTTTTCCCCATCCGGACGAGCAGTACTTC | CASTKGTVEFFPHPDEQYF
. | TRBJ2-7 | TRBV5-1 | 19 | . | TGCGCCAGCAGCTTGAGCGGAGTAAATCGGGTAGCGGTAGCCTACGAGCAGTACTTC | CASSLSGVNRVAVAYEQYF
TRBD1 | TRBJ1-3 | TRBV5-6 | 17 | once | TGTGCCAGCAGCTTGCGTGGACAGGGGTTTAGGCGAAACACCATATATTTT | CASSLRGQGFRRNTIYF
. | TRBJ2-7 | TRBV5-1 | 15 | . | TGCGCCAGCAGCTTGGGATTCGGTGGAGGGCACGAGCAGTACTTC | CASSLGFGGGHEQYF
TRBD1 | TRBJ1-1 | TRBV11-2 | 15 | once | TGTGCCAGCAGCTCCAGGACAGGGCCGAACACTGAAGCTTTCTTT | CASSSRTGPNTEAFF
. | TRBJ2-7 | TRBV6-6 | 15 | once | TGTGCCAGCACGAGTCGCCAGCGGGCAATCCACGAGCAGTACTTC | CASTSRQRAIHEQYF
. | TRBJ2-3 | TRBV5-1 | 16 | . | TGCGCCAGCAGCTTGGCACTCCGGGAATCGCTAGATACGCAGTATTTT | CASSLALRESLDTQYF
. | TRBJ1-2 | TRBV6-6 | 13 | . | TGTGCCAGCAGGATCAGGGATTTGGATGGCTACACCTTC | CASRIRDLDGYTF
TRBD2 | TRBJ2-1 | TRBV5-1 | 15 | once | TGCGCCAGCAGCCAATACTCTAGCGGGGACAATGAGCAGTTCTTC | CASSQYSSGDNEQFF
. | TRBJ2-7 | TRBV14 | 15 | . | TGTGCCAGCAGCCAAGGGGCTAGAGGCCTCTACGAGCAGTACTTC | CASSQGARGLYEQYF
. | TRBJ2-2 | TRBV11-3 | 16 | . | TGTGCCAGCAGCTTAAGGCCACGAGAGTTCGAGGGGGAGCTGTTTTTT | CASSLRPREFEGELFF
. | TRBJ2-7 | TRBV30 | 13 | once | TGTGCCTGGAGCACAGGAGGCTACTACGAGCAGTACTTC | CAWSTGGYYEQYF
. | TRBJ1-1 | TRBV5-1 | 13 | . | TGCGCCAGCAGCTTGTCCAGGGGCGCCGAAGCTTTCTTT | CASSLSRGAEAFF
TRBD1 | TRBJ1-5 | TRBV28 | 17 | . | TGTGCCAGCAGCTACTCAGGACAGGGTTTAGACAATCAGCCCCAGCATTTT | CASSYSGQGLDNQPQHF
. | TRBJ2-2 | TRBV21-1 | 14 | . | TGTGCCAGCAGCAAAGACGGTTGGGCCGGGGAGCTGTTTTTT | CASSKDGWAGELFF
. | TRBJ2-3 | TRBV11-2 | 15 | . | TGTGCCAGCGGAGGGCCCTCAAGGCGGGCAGATACGCAGTATTTT | CASGGPSRRADTQYF
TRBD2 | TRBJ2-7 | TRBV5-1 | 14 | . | TGCGCCAGCGGTAGCGGGAGGGGATCCTACGAGCAGTACTTC | CASGSGRGSYEQYF
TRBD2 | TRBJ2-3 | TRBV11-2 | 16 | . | TGTGCCAGCAGCTTCGGGACTAGCCCTCACACAGATACGCAGTATTTT | CASSFGTSPHTDTQYF
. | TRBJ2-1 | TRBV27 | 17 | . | TGTGCCAGCAGTTTATCGGAATCGCTGAGCTCCTACAATGAGCAGTTCTTC | CASSLSESLSSYNEQFF